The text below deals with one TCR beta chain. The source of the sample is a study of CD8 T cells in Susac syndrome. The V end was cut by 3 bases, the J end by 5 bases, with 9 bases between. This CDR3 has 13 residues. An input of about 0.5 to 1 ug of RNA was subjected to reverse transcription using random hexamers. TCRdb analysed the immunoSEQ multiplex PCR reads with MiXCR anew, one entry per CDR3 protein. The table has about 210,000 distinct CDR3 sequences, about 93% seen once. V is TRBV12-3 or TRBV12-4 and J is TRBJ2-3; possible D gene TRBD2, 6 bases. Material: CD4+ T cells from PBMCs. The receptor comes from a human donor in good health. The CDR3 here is CASSLRGLDTQYF. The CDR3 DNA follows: TGTGCCAGCAGTTTGAGGGGACTAGATACGCAGTATTTT.